Detailed here is one T cell receptor (beta chain). This receptor's antigen is unknown. No much larger clone exists at a distance of one base, and base qualities are not known. V sheds 5 bases and J sheds 3 bases, leaving 14 bases between their ends. The CDR3, from cysteine to phenylalanine, totals 14 residues. The retained sequence is limited to the CDR3, 42 bases, with the frame set at the first base. Reading the germline V gene gives CDR1 SQVTM and CDR2 ANQGSEA. Peripheral blood CD8+ and CD4+ T cells from healthy donors, Susac syndrome patients and multiple sclerosis patients were profiled using high-throughput TCR beta sequencing. The multiple sclerosis controls were treatment-naive patients who had stable or active relapsing-remitting disease and met the revised McDonald criteria. Bulk CD8+ and CD4+ T cells were purified by magnetic negative isolation, while CD8+ TEMRA cells were enriched using FACS. Blood was drawn into EDTA tubes, processed within 24 hours, and PBMCs were isolated by density gradient centrifugation. PBMCs intended for TCR sequencing were cryopreserved in liquid nitrogen and thawed later in a water bath at 37 degrees C. A purity of at least 90% was achieved for sorted or isolated CD4+, CD8+ and CD8+ TEMRA cells.

The data originate from a study of CD8 T cells in Susac syndrome (dated by TCRdb to 2018 to 2020). With respect to the entire study: Repertoire sequencing was used to test whether CD8+ T cell activation and differentiation in Susac syndrome was antigen driven. The clonality of the CD8+ T cell repertoire was compared across approximately eleven healthy donors, 14 Susac syndrome patients and under 18 multiple sclerosis patients.

On the study overall, not on this receptor specifically: The TCR sequencing and HLA analysis was acknowledged to have included a relatively small number of individuals.

RNA was extracted using the RNeasy kit, and roughly 0.45 to 1 microgram was reverse transcribed with random hexamers. The immunoSEQ multiplex PCR assay, covering 54 Vbeta and 13 Jbeta segments, was used to amplify TCR beta CDR3 regions. Bias from PCR amplification was corrected by using a synthetic template baseline for primer optimization and for computational correction. The original pipeline was this. Reads were annotated to V, D and J genes according to IMGT and were analyzed with immunoSEQ Analyzer, with only productive sequences retained. Clonality was computed as one minus Shannon entropy normalized by log2 of the number of productive unique sequences. Public and private clones were assessed among the 100 most prevalent clones of each patient and control. Clones were defined as Susac-specific if absent from the healthy and MS cohorts, from 1052 published viral clones and from other ImmuneACCESS disease sequences. In-frame beta chains were kept once TCRdb had trimmed the public reads at Q25 with fastp and called clones with MiXCR. CDR3 protein duplicates are merged, each entry listing the most common genes and DNA. TCRdb, not the authors, supplied the V and J calls. Within this sample are around 280,000 distinct CDR3 sequences, with about 88% of them counted one time only. The biggest ten clones account for approximately 0.11% of the sample.

The sequence was collected from a human donor with multiple sclerosis. The V and J segments used are TRBV29-1 and TRBJ2-1; the D region possibly corresponds to TRBD2 (6 bases align). Source material: CD8+ T cells from PBMCs. The DNA is as follows: TGCAGCGTTCCAAGTGGACTAATCTACAATGAGCAGTTCTTC. The translation is CSVPSGLIYNEQFF.